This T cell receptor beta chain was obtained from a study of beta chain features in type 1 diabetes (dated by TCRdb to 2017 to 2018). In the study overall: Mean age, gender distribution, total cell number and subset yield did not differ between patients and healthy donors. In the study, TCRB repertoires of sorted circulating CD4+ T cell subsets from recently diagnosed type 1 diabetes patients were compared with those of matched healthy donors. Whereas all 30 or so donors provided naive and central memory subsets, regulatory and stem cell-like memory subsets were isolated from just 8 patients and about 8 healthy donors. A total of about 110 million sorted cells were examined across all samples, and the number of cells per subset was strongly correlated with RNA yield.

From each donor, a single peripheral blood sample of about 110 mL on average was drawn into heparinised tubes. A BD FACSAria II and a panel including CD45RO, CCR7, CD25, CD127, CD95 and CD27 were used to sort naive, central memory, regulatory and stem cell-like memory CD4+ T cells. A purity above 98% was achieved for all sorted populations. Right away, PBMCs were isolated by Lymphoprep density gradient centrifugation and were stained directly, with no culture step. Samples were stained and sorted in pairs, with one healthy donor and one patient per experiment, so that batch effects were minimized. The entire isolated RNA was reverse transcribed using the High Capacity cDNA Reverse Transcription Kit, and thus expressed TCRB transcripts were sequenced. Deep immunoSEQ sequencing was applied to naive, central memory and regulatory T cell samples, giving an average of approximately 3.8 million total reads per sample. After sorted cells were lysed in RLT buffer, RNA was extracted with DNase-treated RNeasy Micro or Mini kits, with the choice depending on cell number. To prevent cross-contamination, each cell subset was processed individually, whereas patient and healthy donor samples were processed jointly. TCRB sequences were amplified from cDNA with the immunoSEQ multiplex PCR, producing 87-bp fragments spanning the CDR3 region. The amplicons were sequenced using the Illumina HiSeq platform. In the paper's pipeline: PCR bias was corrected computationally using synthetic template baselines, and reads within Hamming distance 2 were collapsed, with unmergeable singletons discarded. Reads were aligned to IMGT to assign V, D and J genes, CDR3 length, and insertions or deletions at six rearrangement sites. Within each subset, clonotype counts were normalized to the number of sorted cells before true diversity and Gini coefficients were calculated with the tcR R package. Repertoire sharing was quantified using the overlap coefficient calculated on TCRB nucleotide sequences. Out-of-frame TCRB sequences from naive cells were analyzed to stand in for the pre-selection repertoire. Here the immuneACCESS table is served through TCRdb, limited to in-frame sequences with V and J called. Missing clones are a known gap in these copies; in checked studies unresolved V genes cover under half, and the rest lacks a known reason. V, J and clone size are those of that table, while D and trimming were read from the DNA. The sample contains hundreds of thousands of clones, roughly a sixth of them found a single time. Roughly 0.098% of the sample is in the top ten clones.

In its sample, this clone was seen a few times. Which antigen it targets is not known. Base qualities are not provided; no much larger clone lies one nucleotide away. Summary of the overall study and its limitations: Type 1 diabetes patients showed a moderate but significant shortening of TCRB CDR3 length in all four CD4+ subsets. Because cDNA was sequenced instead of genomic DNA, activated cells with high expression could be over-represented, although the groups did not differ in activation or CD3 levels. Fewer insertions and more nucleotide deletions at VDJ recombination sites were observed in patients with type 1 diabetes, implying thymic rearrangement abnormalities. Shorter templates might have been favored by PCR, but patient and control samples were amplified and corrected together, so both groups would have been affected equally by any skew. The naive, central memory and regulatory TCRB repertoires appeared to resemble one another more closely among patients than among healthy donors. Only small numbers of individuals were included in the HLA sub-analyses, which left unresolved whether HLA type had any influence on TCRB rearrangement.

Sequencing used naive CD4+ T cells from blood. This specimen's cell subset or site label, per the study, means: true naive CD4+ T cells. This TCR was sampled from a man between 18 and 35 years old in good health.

The CDR3 protein is CASSTRQGGNSPLHF. The base sequence is TGTGCCAGCAGCACAAGACAGGGGGGAAATTCACCCCTCCACTTT. Recombination joined TRBV11-2 with TRBJ1-6, and TRBD1 aligns with 9 junction nucleotides. Inclusive of the bounding cysteine and phenylalanine, the CDR3 is 15 residues long. Of the read, only the CDR3 DNA is kept; its 45 bases are in frame from base 1. For CDR1 and CDR2, the germline V gene lists SGHAT and FQNNGV. V is cut back by 5 bases and J by 7 bases, with 6 bases in the junction unmatched.